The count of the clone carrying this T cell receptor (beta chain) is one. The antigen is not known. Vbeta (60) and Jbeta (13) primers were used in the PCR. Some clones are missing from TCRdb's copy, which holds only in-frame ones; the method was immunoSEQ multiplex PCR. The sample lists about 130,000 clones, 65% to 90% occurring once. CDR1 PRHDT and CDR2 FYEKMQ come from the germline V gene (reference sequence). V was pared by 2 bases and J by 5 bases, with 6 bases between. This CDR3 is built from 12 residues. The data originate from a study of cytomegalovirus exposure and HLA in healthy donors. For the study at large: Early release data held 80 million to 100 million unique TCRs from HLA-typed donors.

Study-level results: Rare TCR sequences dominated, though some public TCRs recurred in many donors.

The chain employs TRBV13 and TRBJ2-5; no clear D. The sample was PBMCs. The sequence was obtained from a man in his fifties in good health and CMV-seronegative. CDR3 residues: CASSLYAETQYF. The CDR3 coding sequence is TGTGCCAGCAGCTTATATGCGGAGACCCAGTACTTC.